Listed below are T cell receptor beta chains from one sample, sequenced in a study of blood T cell repertoires in COVID-19. Assay used: immunoSEQ multiplex PCR; TCRdb lists only in-frame clones, some missing. The sample holds some 200,000 clones, roughly nine tenths seen once. The material sequenced was PBMCs or T cells enriched from blood (not recorded which). The source is a woman aged 50 to 60 in a cohort exposed to, infected with or recovered from COVID-19 (not recorded which). The CDR3 runs from the conserved cysteine through the conserved F or W. The D gene is left open where the match is weak. Not all rows give a size; the values are once, few, many and, for expanded clones, a class.

D	V	size	J	CDR3	DNA
.	TRBV18	.	TRBJ2-7	CASSPPPGAYEQYF	TGTGCCAGCTCACCTCCCCCAGGGGCCTACGAGCAGTACTTC
TRBD1	TRBV9	.	TRBJ2-2	CASSVGQGDTGELFF	TGTGCCAGCAGCGTAGGGCAGGGGGACACCGGGGAGCTGTTTTTT
TRBD2	TRBV7-9	.	TRBJ2-2	CASSPGLLAGGEDTGELFF	TGTGCCAGCAGCCCCGGGCTACTAGCGGGGGGAGAGGACACCGGGGAGCTGTTTTTT
.	TRBV6-5	.	TRBJ1-2	CASSYSYGGAGYTF	TGTGCCAGCAGTTACTCTTACGGGGGGGCCGGCTACACCTTC
.	TRBV7-2	.	TRBJ1-2	CASSLDGGAEYGYTF	TGTGCCAGCAGCTTAGACGGGGGGGCGGAGTATGGCTACACCTTC
TRBD1	TRBV7-3	.	TRBJ2-7	CASSSGQGAVSYEQYF	TGTGCCAGCAGCTCCGGACAGGGCGCGGTCTCCTACGAGCAGTACTTC
.	TRBV5-1	.	TRBJ1-2	CASSLEQVYGYTF	TGCGCCAGCAGCTTGGAACAGGTCTATGGCTACACCTTC
.	TRBV7-9	.	TRBJ2-5	CASSLVRGRWETQYF	TGTGCCAGCAGCTTAGTGCGGGGCCGCTGGGAGACCCAGTACTTC
.	TRBV2	.	TRBJ1-3	CASTVDQLKGNTIYF	TGTGCCAGCACCGTAGACCAACTAAAGGGAAACACCATATATTTT
.	TRBV10-1	.	TRBJ2-7	CASSDPGKQGYEQYF	TGCGCCAGCAGTGATCCGGGGAAACAGGGCTACGAGCAGTACTTC
.	TRBV4-3	.	TRBJ1-2	CASSQRLGAGYGYTF	TGCGCCAGCAGCCAAAGATTGGGGGCGGGCTATGGCTACACCTTC
TRBD1	TRBV25-1	once	TRBJ1-2	CASRGQINYGYTF	TGTGCCAGCAGGGGACAGATTAACTATGGCTACACCTTC
TRBD1	TRBV19	.	TRBJ2-3	CASSPRDRIADTQYF	TGTGCCAGTAGTCCCCGGGACAGGATAGCAGATACGCAGTATTTT
.	TRBV6-5	.	TRBJ2-7	CASSTPQGYEQYF	TGTGCCAGCAGTACGCCCCAGGGCTACGAGCAGTACTTC
TRBD1	TRBV18	.	TRBJ1-1	CASSPPGQRVRNTEAFF	TGTGCCAGCTCACCACCGGGACAGAGGGTACGAAACACTGAAGCTTTCTTT
.	TRBV15	.	TRBJ1-6	CATRDALPGYNSPLHF	TGTGCCACCAGGGATGCCTTACCGGGCTATAATTCACCCCTCCACTTT
TRBD1	TRBV30	.	TRBJ2-7	CAWSQKGAREQYF	TGTGCCTGGAGTCAGAAGGGGGCGAGGGAGCAGTACTTC
.	TRBV12-3/TRBV12-4	.	TRBJ2-3	CASSPPYRDTQYF	TGTGCCAGCAGTCCACCCTACCGGGATACGCAGTATTTT
TRBD1	TRBV15	.	TRBJ2-3	CATSIGQGPDTQYF	TGTGCCACCAGCATCGGACAGGGCCCTGATACGCAGTATTTT
TRBD1	TRBV12-5	.	TRBJ2-7	CASGSSPGTGYHEQYF	TGTGCTAGTGGTTCGTCCCCCGGGACAGGGTACCACGAGCAGTACTTC
TRBD2	TRBV10-1	.	TRBJ2-3	CASSESYRTSGDTQYF	TGCGCCAGCAGTGAGTCATACCGGACTAGTGGAGATACGCAGTATTTT
TRBD1	TRBV9	.	TRBJ1-1	CASSVLGQGTEAFF	TGTGCCAGCAGCGTACTAGGACAGGGCACTGAAGCTTTCTTT